This passage covers 28 T cell receptor beta chains from one sample sequenced in a study of response to subunit inactivated influenza vaccine. Each CDR3 protein is one row after TCRdb ran MiXCR on the RT-PCR reads. The table shows about 780,000 distinct CDR3 sequences, with less than 20% occurring only once. The specimen was PBMCs from blood, collected 5 days after vaccination. The receptor source for this set is a man in his fifties who received an inactivated influenza vaccine.

The V and J genes are TRBV12-3 or TRBV12-4 and TRBJ2-3; perhaps TRBD1 as D (6 bases). CDR3 length: 14 amino acids. Between the trimmed V and J ends, which lost 5 bases and 3 bases, there was a span of 12 bases. The CDR3 spells CASSPHGQTDTQYF. The CDR3 region has the DNA TGTGCCAGCAGTCCTCACGGACAGACAGATACGCAGTATTTT.

This clonotype has just a few counts. The rearrangement uses TRBV12-3 or TRBV12-4 and TRBJ2-1; 8 bases are a match to TRBD2. This CDR3 has 15 amino acids. The V and J ends lost 5 bases and 1 base, in that order; junction bases with no gene match: 4. CDR3: CASSGLAGSYNEQFF. In DNA, the CDR3 is TGTGCCAGCAGTGGACTAGCCGGATCCTACAATGAGCAGTTCTTC.

The chain couples TRBV20-1 to TRBJ1-6; D is unclear. The CDR3 covers 13 residues. The V and J ends lost 5 bases and 5 bases respectively, with 10 bases between them. The germline CDR1 and CDR2 sequences are DFQATT and SNEGSKA (reference sequence). CDR3 sequence: CSARGFDNSPLHF. The DNA for the CDR3 is TGCAGTGCTCGGGGATTTGATAATTCACCCCTCCACTTT.

This clonotype has more than one count but fewer than ten. The chain uses TRBV6-6 and TRBJ1-5; D gene unclear. This CDR3 comprises 11 residues. V lost 7 bases to trimming and J lost 6 bases, with 7 bases between them. Germline V gives CDR1 MNHNY, CDR2 SVGAGI (reference sequence). The CDR3 region is CASMDRQPQHF. Here the CDR3 DNA reads TGTGCCAGCATGGACCGTCAGCCCCAGCATTTT.

The chain links TRBV12-3 or TRBV12-4 to TRBJ2-1; D unclear. The CDR3 is 12 amino acids. With 6 bases removed from V and 6 bases from J, the gap between germline ends came to 9 bases. The CDR3 DNA reads as TGTGCCAGCAGACCAAATAGCAATGAGCAGTTCTTC. The encoded protein is CASRPNSNEQFF.

This chain uses TRBV7-9 with TRBJ2-1; no clear D gene. V dropped 7 bases and J dropped 0 bases, with 13 bases sitting between them. The CDR3 has 15 residues. CDR1 and CDR2 from the germline V gene are SEHNR and FQNEAQ (reference sequence). CDR3 DNA sequence: TGTGCCAGCAACTTGCCGGAGAGCTCCTACAATGAGCAGTTCTTC. The encoded protein is CASNLPESSYNEQFF.

The V gene is TRBV9, the J gene TRBJ2-5; no clear D gene. V was pared by 4 bases and J by 5 bases, with 12 bases between. Germline CDR1 SGDLS, CDR2 YYNGEE. This CDR3 region has 13 residues. The DNA of the CDR3 is TGTGCCAGCAGCAAACGGATACGGGAGACCCAGTACTTC. Translated: CASSKRIRETQYF.

V is TRBV6-2 or TRBV6-3 and J is TRBJ2-3, with unresolved D. V was cut by 6 bases and J by 0 bases, with 13 bases left in between. CDR3 length: 15 residues. CDR1 is MNHEY, CDR2 SVGEGT, per germline. This chain's CDR3 is CASRRTLVSTDTQYF. The CDR3 DNA reads as TGTGCCAGCAGACGGACGCTCGTTAGCACAGATACGCAGTATTTT.

The V gene is TRBV20-1, the J gene TRBJ2-7; a weak D match, TRBD2 (6 bases). Germline CDR1 is DFQATT and CDR2 is SNEGSKA (reference sequence). The CDR3 covers 14 residues. Trimming pared 5 bases from V and 4 bases from J, leaving 18 bases between. CDR3 DNA sequence: TGCAGTGCTCGGGACTTAACCCAGGAATACGAGCAGTACTTC. Its protein is CSARDLTQEYEQYF.

This clonotype occurred a few times. The chain combines TRBV20-1 with TRBJ2-1; D is undetermined. The V end lost 5 bases, the J end lost 6 bases, and 8 bases lay between the germline ends. The CDR3 is 11 residues long. CDR1 and CDR2 (germline): DFQATT, SNEGSKA (reference sequence). For the CDR3, the DNA is TGCAGTGCTGAGAGCCGCAATGAGCAGTTCTTC. Translated: CSAESRNEQFF.

This chain connects TRBV7-2 to TRBJ1-1; D gene ambiguous. The CDR3 sequence is 14 residues long. Germline assignment: CDR1 SGHTA and CDR2 FQGNSA. V was shortened by 3 bases and J by 1 base, with 9 bases between the two germline ends. CDR3 residues: CASSLWHTNTEAFF. CDR3 nucleotide sequence: TGTGCCAGCAGCTTGTGGCATACGAACACTGAAGCTTTCTTT.

CDR3: CATGGYTLGKVVTGELFF. Here the CDR3 DNA reads TGTGCCACCGGGGGCTATACTTTGGGGAAGGTCGTTACCGGGGAGCTGTTTTTT. V and J are TRBV24-1 and TRBJ2-2; tentative D call: TRBD1 (6 bases). Germline values: CDR1 KGHDR, CDR2 SFDVKD. V lost 9 bases and J 5 bases, leaving 27 bases between the germline ends. This CDR3 comprises 18 residues.

This clonotype was recorded a few times. This sequence joins TRBV12-3 or TRBV12-4 and TRBJ2-5; 10 nucleotides line up with TRBD1. The CDR3 totals 15 residues. J was trimmed by 5 bases and V by 4 bases; bases with no gene match: 7. The CDR3 sequence: CASSWTGGVRETQYF. The CDR3 nucleotides are TGTGCCAGCAGTTGGACAGGGGGTGTCCGGGAGACCCAGTACTTC.

This sequence joins TRBV7-9 and TRBJ2-3; 8 nucleotides line up with TRBD2. With V trimmed by 5 bases and J by 6 bases, 7 bases remained unmatched. The CDR3 totals 14 residues. Per germline, CDR1 SEHNR and CDR2 FQNEAQ (reference sequence). The CDR3 is CASSESGGGDTQYF. The CDR3 DNA is TGTGCCAGCAGCGAAAGCGGGGGAGGTGATACGCAGTATTTT.

The chain couples TRBV6-2 or TRBV6-3 to TRBJ2-2; 7 nucleotides line up with TRBD1. The V gene's germline CDR1 is MNHEY and CDR2 SVGEGT. This CDR3 contains 12 residues. The V gene end was trimmed by 9 bases and the J gene end by 6 bases; junction bases not matched to a gene: 4. CDR3 protein: CASRQGPGELFF. The CDR3 DNA is TGTGCCAGTAGACAGGGTCCCGGGGAGCTGTTTTTT.

This clonotype showed up just a few times. The rearrangement uses TRBV20-1 and TRBJ2-3; 12 nucleotides agree with TRBD2. This CDR3 comprises 16 residues. V lost 5 bases to trimming and J lost 1 base; unmatched junction nucleotides: 7. CDR1 and CDR2 from the germline V gene are DFQATT and SNEGSKA (reference sequence). This CDR3 reads CSAQRLAGEGTDTQYF. CDR3 DNA sequence: TGCAGTGCTCAGAGACTAGCGGGAGAGGGCACAGATACGCAGTATTTT.

The table lists this clonotype with many counts. The chain employs TRBV29-1 and TRBJ2-7; TRBD2 aligns across 8 bases. The CDR3 totals 16 residues. V dropped 5 bases and J dropped 5; count of bases not matched to a gene: 17. Germline V gene sequence: CDR1 SQVTM, CDR2 ANQGSEA. In nucleotides, the CDR3 is TGCAGCGTTTCAGGTGGACTAGCCGGGTTACGGGACGAGCAGTACTTC. This sequence encodes CSVSGGLAGLRDEQYF.

This clonotype has only a few counts. The chain couples TRBV18 to TRBJ2-3, with D unresolved. Deletions cut 1 base from V and 1 base from J, with 6 bases between. Germline CDR1 and CDR2: KGHSH and LQKENI. This CDR3 is built from 14 residues. The CDR3 is CASSPLPGTDTQYF. CDR3 in DNA: TGTGCCAGCTCACCACTTCCAGGCACAGATACGCAGTATTTT.

This clonotype appeared a few times. The chain carries TRBV20-1 and TRBJ2-7, with D perhaps matching TRBD2 (6 bases). V was trimmed by 2 bases and J by 7 bases, leaving 21 bases between them. Germline lookup yields CDR1 DFQATT and CDR2 SNEGSKA (reference sequence). The CDR3 runs to 15 residues. The CDR3 DNA follows: TGCAGTGCTAGACTTGAGGCTAGCGTTCCCTGGGAGCAGTACTTC. Residues: CSARLEASVPWEQYF.

This clonotype was seen only a few times. V and J are TRBV12-3 or TRBV12-4 and TRBJ1-5; TRBD1 might be the D (6 bases). This CDR3 has 15 amino acids. V dropped 4 bases and J dropped 3 bases, with 13 bases sitting between them. In DNA, the CDR3 is TGTGCCAGCAGTTACTCCTGGGACAACAATCAGCCCCAGCATTTT. Its translation: CASSYSWDNNQPQHF.

This clonotype showed up just a few times. The rearrangement uses TRBV5-6 and TRBJ1-6, with 10 bases matching TRBD1. The junction had 3 bases not matched to a gene; V was cut back by 4 bases and J by 8 bases. Per the germline V gene, CDR1 is SGHDT and CDR2 is YYEEEE. The CDR3 contains 14 residues. The chain's CDR3 is CASSAGQGHSPLHF. The CDR3 nucleotides read TGTGCCAGCAGCGCGGGACAGGGGCATTCACCCCTCCACTTT.

This rearrangement joins TRBV15 to TRBJ2-5; tentatively, D is TRBD2 (6 bases). The CDR3 is 14 residues long. V was shortened by 0 bases and J by 5 bases, with 10 bases between the two germline ends. Per germline, CDR1 LNHNV and CDR2 YYDKDF (reference sequence). The CDR3 DNA sequence: TGTGCCACCAGCAGAGATCCCCTAGCGGAGACCCAGTACTTC. Protein sequence: CATSRDPLAETQYF.

This clonotype occurred a few times. The chain carries TRBV7-9 and TRBJ2-5; 9 positions match TRBD2. V shed 5 bases, J shed 5 bases, and the junction held 12 bases outside the gene matches. Germline V gives CDR1 SEHNR, CDR2 FQNEAQ (reference sequence). This CDR3 is built from 16 residues. The CDR3 DNA reads as TGTGCCAGCAGCACCGGGACTAGCCGGTGGGAGGAGACCCAGTACTTC. Amino acids: CASSTGTSRWEETQYF.

V usage is TRBV5-1 and J usage is TRBJ2-3, with 7 bases matching TRBD1. Germline V gene lookup returns CDR1 SGHRS and CDR2 YFSETQ. CDR3 length: 14 residues. With V trimmed by 3 bases and J by 4 bases, 5 bases remained unmatched. CDR3 sequence: CASSWRGGSDTQYF. The CDR3 nucleotides read TGCGCCAGCAGCTGGAGAGGGGGCTCAGATACGCAGTATTTT.

The V gene is TRBV7-3, the J gene TRBJ2-5; D is undetermined. In germline, CDR1 is SGHTA, CDR2 FQGTGA. The CDR3 extends over 13 amino acids. Deletions cut 1 base from V and 5 bases from J, with 8 bases between. The CDR3: CASSLSPEETQYF. In nucleotides, the CDR3 is TGTGCCAGCAGCTTAAGCCCAGAGGAGACCCAGTACTTC.

The chain combines TRBV6-5 with TRBJ2-2, with 8 nucleotides matching TRBD1. The CDR3 sequence is 14 residues long. CDR1 and CDR2 (germline): MNHEY, SVGAGI. J gave up 2 bases and V 7 bases, and 3 bases lay outside the gene matches. The CDR3 nucleotides are TGTGCCAGCAATTCAGGGGGCAACACCGGGGAGCTGTTTTTT. This sequence encodes CASNSGGNTGELFF.

The chain carries TRBV4-3 and TRBJ2-2; the match to TRBD2 covers 7 bases. V lost 0 bases to trimming and J lost 3 bases; unmatched junction nucleotides: 7. The CDR3 runs 17 residues. Germline CDR1 is LGHNA and CDR2 is YSLEER. CDR3 DNA: TGCGCCAGCAGCCAAGAGAATGAGGGAGGGTACACCGGGGAGCTGTTTTTT. Protein sequence: CASSQENEGGYTGELFF.

The chain links TRBV20-1 to TRBJ1-1; D perhaps matches TRBD1 (5 bases). The CDR3 spans 14 residues. CDR1 DFQATT and CDR2 SNEGSKA come from the germline V gene (reference sequence). Trimming pared 0 bases from V and 4 bases from J, leaving 12 bases between. This chain's CDR3 is CSAREFREATEAFF. CDR3 sequence (DNA): TGCAGTGCTAGAGAGTTCAGGGAGGCCACTGAAGCTTTCTTT.